The 5 T cell receptor beta chains reported below all come from one sample, sequenced in a study of identical twins. TCRdb processed the 5' RACE reads anew with MiXCR; each CDR3 protein has one entry. The repertoire consists of about 890,000 distinct CDR3 sequences, with 9% to 15% occurring once and the leading ten covering roughly 1.6%. These data are also associated with another study on yellow fever vaccine responses in identical twins.

Sequenced input: PBMCs. The source of these receptors is a woman under 30 in good health.

The DNA of the CDR3 is TGTGCCAGCAGCTGGACAGGGACGGCTAACTATGGCTACACCTTC. Amino acids: CASSWTGTANYGYTF. The chain is built from TRBV9 and TRBJ1-2, with TRBD1 matching over 8 bases. The CDR3 has 15 residues. CDR1 is SGDLS, CDR2 YYNGEE, per germline. Trimming removed 4 bases from V and 0 bases from J; junction bases left unmatched: 5.

The V gene is TRBV15, the J gene TRBJ1-2; 8 nucleotides agree with TRBD1. The junction had 14 bases not matched to a gene; V was cut back by 9 bases and J by 8 bases. The CDR3 spans 14 residues. From germline, CDR1 is LNHNV and CDR2 YYDKDF (reference sequence). The DNA for the CDR3 is TGTGCCACAGGACAGGGAGGTTTTTATTTAGGCTACACCTTC. Its translation: CATGQGGFYLGYTF.

The chain uses TRBV20-1 and TRBJ2-3; no clear D. Per the germline V gene, CDR1 is DFQATT and CDR2 is SNEGSKA (reference sequence). Trimming removed 2 bases at V and 4 bases at J, with 7 bases between. This CDR3 contains 12 residues. CDR3 sequence: CSARKIPDTQYF. The CDR3, as DNA: TGCAGTGCTAGAAAGATTCCAGATACGCAGTATTTT.

The rearrangement links TRBV7-9 to TRBJ2-2, with 11 bases that match TRBD2. Germline V lookup: CDR1 SEHNR, CDR2 FQNEAQ (reference sequence). V shed 5 bases and J 6 bases; nucleotides not matched to a gene: 5. This CDR3 has 15 residues. CDR3 sequence (DNA): TGTGCCAGCAGCCCTGGACTAGCGGGTCCCGGGGAGCTGTTTTTT. Translated: CASSPGLAGPGELFF.

In its sample, this clonotype was seen a few times. The V gene is TRBV4-1, the J gene TRBJ1-2; D is possibly TRBD1 (5 bases). The CDR3 extends over 17 amino acids. Germline-derived CDR1 and CDR2 are MGHRA and YSYEKL. Trimming shortened V by 0 bases and J by 4 bases, and 18 bases separated the two germline ends. This chain's CDR3 is CASSQENPSDSSYGYTF. CDR3 sequence (DNA): TGCGCCAGCAGCCAAGAAAACCCCTCCGACAGTTCCTATGGCTACACCTTC.